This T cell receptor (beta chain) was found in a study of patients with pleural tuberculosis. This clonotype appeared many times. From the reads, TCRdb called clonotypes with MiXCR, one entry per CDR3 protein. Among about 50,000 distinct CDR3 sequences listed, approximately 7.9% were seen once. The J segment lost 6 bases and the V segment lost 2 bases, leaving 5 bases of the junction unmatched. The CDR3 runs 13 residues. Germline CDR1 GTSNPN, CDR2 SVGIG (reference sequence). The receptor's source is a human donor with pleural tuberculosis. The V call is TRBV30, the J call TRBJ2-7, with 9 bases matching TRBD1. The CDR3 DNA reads TGTGCCTGGAGTAACCGGGACAGGGTCGAGCAGTACTTC. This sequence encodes CAWSNRDRVEQYF.